A selection of T cell receptor beta chains follows, all from one sample in a study of blood T cells in healthy people across ages. Using its own MiXCR run on the 5' RACE reads, TCRdb lists one record per CDR3 protein. The repertoire holds a few hundred thousand distinct CDR3 sequences, with approximately 52% as singletons. The sample taken for sequencing was blood. The receptors come from a man aged 55 to 70 in good health. Each CDR3 is given with its conserved first and last residue. The D gene is left open where the match is weak. The size field is filled for only some rows; it gives once, few, many or a size class.

V,size,J,D,DNA,CDR3
TRBV20-1,.,TRBJ1-1,.,TGCAGTGCTAGAGATCTGGGCAAGGGTGGGGGGAACACTGAAGCTTTCTTT,CSARDLGKGGGNTEAFF
TRBV12-3/TRBV12-4,.,TRBJ1-2,.,TGTGCCAGCAGGGAGACAGGACGGTATGGCTACACCTTC,CASRETGRYGYTF
TRBV3-1,.,TRBJ2-6,.,TGTGCCAGCAGCCCGGACGGCGGTGGGGCCAACGTCCTGACTTTC,CASSPDGGGANVLTF
TRBV7-9,.,TRBJ2-7,.,TGTGCCAGCAGCTTAGTGGGGGGCGGCGTGGAGTGGTCCTACGAGCAGTACTTC,CASSLVGGGVEWSYEQYF
TRBV4-1,.,TRBJ2-1,TRBD1,TGCGCCAGCAGCCAAGACCGGGACAGCAATGAGCAGTTCTTC,CASSQDRDSNEQFF
TRBV5-1,.,TRBJ2-1,.,TGCGCCAGCAGCCCCCACCCTGAGGTGTTGAGGGATGAGCAGTTCTTC,CASSPHPEVLRDEQFF
TRBV7-2,few,TRBJ2-7,TRBD2,TGTGCCAGCAGCTTGGCGGGAGAGGTTGGCGAGCAGTACTTC,CASSLAGEVGEQYF
TRBV7-2,few,TRBJ1-2,TRBD1,TGTGCCAGCAGCGTAGACAGGGTCTATGGCTACACCTTC,CASSVDRVYGYTF
TRBV20-1,.,TRBJ2-1,.,TGCGGTGCTGGGGGACGGGCCTACAATGAGCAGTTCTTC,CGAGGRAYNEQFF
TRBV4-2,.,TRBJ2-1,.,TGTGCCAGCAGCCAGACACCGAGCTCCTACAATGAGCAGTTCTTC,CASSQTPSSYNEQFF
TRBV7-2,.,TRBJ1-2,TRBD1,TGTGCCAGCAGCCGGGACAGTACCAACTATGGCTACACCTTC,CASSRDSTNYGYTF
TRBV10-3,few,TRBJ2-3,.,TGTGCCATCAGTGATGGTACGGGGGCTAGCACAGATACGCAGTATTTT,CAISDGTGASTDTQYF
TRBV20-1,.,TRBJ2-3,.,TGCAGTGCTAGACTAGGGAGCACAAATACGCAGTATTTT,CSARLGSTNTQYF
TRBV24-1,once,TRBJ2-1,TRBD2,TGTGCCACCAGTGATCCGGGACTAGCGGGTGGGAATGAGCAGTTCTTC,CATSDPGLAGGNEQFF
TRBV20-1,few,TRBJ1-2,.,TGCAGTGCTAGCGAAGGACAGCGTCATGGCTACACCTTC,CSASEGQRHGYTF
TRBV6-5,.,TRBJ2-3,.,TGTGCCAGCAGAAAGAATGGACTCCGCGGGGCTGATACGCAGTATTTT,CASRKNGLRGADTQYF
TRBV6-4,.,TRBJ1-2,TRBD1,TGTGCCAGCAGTGACGGGCAGGGGGCTCGTGGCTACACCTTC,CASSDGQGARGYTF
TRBV25-1,many,TRBJ2-1,.,TGTGCCAGCAGAGGGTACCTTTACAATGAGCAGTTCTTC,CASRGYLYNEQFF
TRBV2,.,TRBJ2-1,.,TGTGCCTGTTCGCAGGATTCCTACAATGAGCAGTTCTTC,CACSQDSYNEQFF
TRBV10-3,.,TRBJ2-5,TRBD1,TGTGCCATCAGCCCACAGGGGGGAACAGAGACCCAGTACTTC,CAISPQGGTETQYF
TRBV5-1,.,TRBJ2-6,.,TGCGCCAGCGGACTACCTCGGGCATCTGGGGCCAACGTCCTGACTTTC,CASGLPRASGANVLTF
TRBV2,.,TRBJ1-1,.,TGTGCCAGCAGGTTACAGGGCAAGAACACTGAAGCTTTCTTT,CASRLQGKNTEAFF
TRBV27,few,TRBJ1-1,.,TGTGCCAGCAGTTTAGGGGGTGGCCAGAGCAGGAACACTGAAGCTTTCTTT,CASSLGGGQSRNTEAFF
TRBV20-1,.,TRBJ1-1,.,TGCAGTGCTAGAAGGGAGGGGGGTAACACTGAAGCTTTCTTT,CSARREGGNTEAFF
TRBV5-1,.,TRBJ2-7,.,TGCGCCAGCGGCTTGGTGGGTTTCGGCGAGCAGTACTTC,CASGLVGFGEQYF
TRBV30,.,TRBJ2-6,TRBD2,TGTGCCCTCGGGGGGGGCGCCAACGTCCTGACTTTC,CALGGGANVLTF
TRBV12-3/TRBV12-4,.,TRBJ1-3,TRBD1,TGTGCCAGCAGATCTTGGGGGGACAGCTCTGGAAACACCATATATTTT,CASRSWGDSSGNTIYF
TRBV5-5,once,TRBJ1-5,TRBD1,TGTGCCAGCAGCGCGGGACAGAGCAATCAGCCCCAGCATTTT,CASSAGQSNQPQHF
TRBV7-9,.,TRBJ1-2,.,TGTGCCAGCAGCTTAGCGCCACAGCCTTCCCTCTATGGCTACACCTTC,CASSLAPQPSLYGYTF